This T cell receptor (beta chain) is drawn from a study of cytomegalovirus exposure and HLA in healthy donors. On this clone: The antigen is undetermined.

General study results and limits: An analysis done earlier found most TCR beta V segments productive about 90% or about 30% of the time.

Both 60 Vbeta primers and 13 Jbeta primers went into the PCR. This table comes from immunoSEQ multiplex PCR, and its TCRdb copy is limited to in-frame clones, with some not included. The sample lists more than 140,000 clones, roughly 80% seen once, with around 1.5% in the top ten. The CDR3 loop spans 15 amino acids. Unmatched junction bases numbered 11, after V lost 6 bases and J lost 3 bases. The germline V gene encodes CDR1 MNHEY and CDR2 SMNVEV (reference sequence). This TCR came from a female donor in good health and CMV-seronegative. This sequence joins TRBV27 and TRBJ2-7, with 7 bases identical to TRBD2. The sequenced sample was PBMCs. The CDR3 loop is CASSTTREADYEQYF. CDR3 nucleotide sequence: TGTGCCAGCAGCACTACCCGGGAGGCTGACTACGAGCAGTACTTC.